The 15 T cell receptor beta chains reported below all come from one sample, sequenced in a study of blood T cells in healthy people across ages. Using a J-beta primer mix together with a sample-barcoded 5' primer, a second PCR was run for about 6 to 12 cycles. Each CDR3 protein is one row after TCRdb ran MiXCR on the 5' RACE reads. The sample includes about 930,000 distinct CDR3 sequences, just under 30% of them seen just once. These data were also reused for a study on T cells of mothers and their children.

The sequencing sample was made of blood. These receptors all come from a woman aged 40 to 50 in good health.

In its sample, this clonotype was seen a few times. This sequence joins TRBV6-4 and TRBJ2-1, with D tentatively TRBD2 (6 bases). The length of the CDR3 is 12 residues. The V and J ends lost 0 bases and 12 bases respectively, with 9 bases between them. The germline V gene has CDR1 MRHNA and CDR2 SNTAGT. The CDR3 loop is CASSDSGRGQFF. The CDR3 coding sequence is TGTGCCAGCAGTGACTCGGGGCGGGGGCAGTTCTTC.

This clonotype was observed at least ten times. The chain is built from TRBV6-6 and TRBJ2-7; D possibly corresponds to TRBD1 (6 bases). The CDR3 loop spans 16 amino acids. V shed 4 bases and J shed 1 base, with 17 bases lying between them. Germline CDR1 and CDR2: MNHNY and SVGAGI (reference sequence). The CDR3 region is CASSSPRWGLSYEQYF. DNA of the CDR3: TGTGCCAGCAGTTCCCCGAGATGGGGGCTGTCCTACGAGCAGTACTTC.

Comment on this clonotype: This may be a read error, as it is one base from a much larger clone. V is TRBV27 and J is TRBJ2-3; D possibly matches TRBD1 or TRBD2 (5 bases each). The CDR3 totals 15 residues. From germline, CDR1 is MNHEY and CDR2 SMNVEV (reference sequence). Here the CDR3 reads CTSSFWDPSTDTQYF. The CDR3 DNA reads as TGTACCAGCAGTTTCTGGGACCCCAGCACAGATACGCAGTATTTT.

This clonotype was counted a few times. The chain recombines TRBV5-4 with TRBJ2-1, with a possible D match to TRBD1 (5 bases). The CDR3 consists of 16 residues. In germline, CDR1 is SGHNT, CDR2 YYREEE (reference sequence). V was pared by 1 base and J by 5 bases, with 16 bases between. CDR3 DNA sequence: TGTGCCAGCAGCTTGCGTCGTCTCAGGGATCACAATGAGCAGTTCTTC. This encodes CASSLRRLRDHNEQFF.

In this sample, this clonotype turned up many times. The CDR3 sequence is CSVAIGQGGETQYF. CDR3 nucleotides: TGCAGCGTTGCGATCGGGCAGGGAGGCGAGACCCAGTACTTC. The chain uses TRBV29-1 and TRBJ2-5, with D possibly being TRBD2 (6 bases). CDR1 is SQVTM, CDR2 ANQGSEA, per germline. V was trimmed by 4 bases and J by 5 bases, leaving 17 bases between them. CDR3 size: 14 residues.

The CDR3 DNA sequence: TGTGCCAGTAGGTCCACCCCAGAGAACACTGAAGCTTTCTTT. The encoded protein is CASRSTPENTEAFF. The V call is TRBV19, the J call TRBJ1-1; no definite D call. Germline CDR1 LNHDA, CDR2 SQIVND (reference sequence). The CDR3 has 14 amino acids. Trimming took 6 bases from V and 1 from J, leaving 12 bases between them.

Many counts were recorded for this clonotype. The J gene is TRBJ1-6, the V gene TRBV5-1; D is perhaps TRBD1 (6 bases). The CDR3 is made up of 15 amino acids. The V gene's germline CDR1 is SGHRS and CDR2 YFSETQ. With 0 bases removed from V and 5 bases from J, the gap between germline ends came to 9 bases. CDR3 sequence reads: CASSLGDNNNSPLHF. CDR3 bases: TGCGCCAGCAGCTTGGGGGACAATAATAATTCACCCCTCCACTTT.

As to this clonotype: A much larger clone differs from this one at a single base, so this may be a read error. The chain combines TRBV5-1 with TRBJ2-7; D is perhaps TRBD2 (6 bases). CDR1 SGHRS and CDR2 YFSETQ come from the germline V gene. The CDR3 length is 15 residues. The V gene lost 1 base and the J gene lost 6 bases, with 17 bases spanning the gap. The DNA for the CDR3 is TGCGCCAGCAGCTTGTCCCCTTGGAGGGAAGCCGAGCAGTACTTC. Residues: CASSLSPWREAEQYF. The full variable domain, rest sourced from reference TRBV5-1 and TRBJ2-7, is KAGVTQTPRYLIKTRGQQVTLSCSPISGHRSVSWYQQTPGQGLQFLFEYFSETQRNKGNFPGRFSGRQFSNSRSEMNVSTLELGDSALYLCASSLSPWREAEQYFGPGTRLTVT.

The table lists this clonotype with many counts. The CDR3 DNA reads TGTGCCAGCAGCGGAAGGTCTGGGGCCAACGTCCTGACTTTC. Encoded protein: CASSGRSGANVLTF. The chain combines TRBV9 with TRBJ2-6; D unresolved. This CDR3 has 14 residues. Trimming took 3 bases from V and 1 from J, leaving 5 bases between them. In germline, CDR1 is SGDLS, CDR2 YYNGEE.

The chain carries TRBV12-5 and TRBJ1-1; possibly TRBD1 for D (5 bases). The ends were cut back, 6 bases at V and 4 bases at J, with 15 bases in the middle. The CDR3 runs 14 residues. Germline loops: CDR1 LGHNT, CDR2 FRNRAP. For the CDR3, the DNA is TGTGCTAGTGGGAGGGACGGTGTGAGCACTGAAGCTTTCTTT. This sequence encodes CASGRDGVSTEAFF.

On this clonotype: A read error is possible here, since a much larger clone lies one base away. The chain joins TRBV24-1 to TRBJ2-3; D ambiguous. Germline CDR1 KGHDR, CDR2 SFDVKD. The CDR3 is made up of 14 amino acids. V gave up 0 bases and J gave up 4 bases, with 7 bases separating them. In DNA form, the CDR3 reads TGTGCCACCAGTGATTTGCACAACGCAGATACGCAGTATTTT. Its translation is CATSDLHNADTQYF.

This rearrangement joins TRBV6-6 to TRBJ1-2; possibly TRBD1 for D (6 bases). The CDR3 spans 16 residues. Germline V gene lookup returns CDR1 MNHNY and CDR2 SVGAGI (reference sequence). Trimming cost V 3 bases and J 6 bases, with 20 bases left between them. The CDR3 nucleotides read TGTGCCAGCAGTTATTTCCGACAGGTATCCTATGATGGCTACACCTTC. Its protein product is CASSYFRQVSYDGYTF.

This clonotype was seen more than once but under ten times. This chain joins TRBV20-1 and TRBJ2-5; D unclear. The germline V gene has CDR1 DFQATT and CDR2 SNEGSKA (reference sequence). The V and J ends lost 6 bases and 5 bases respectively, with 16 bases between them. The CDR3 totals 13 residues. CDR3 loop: CSAGALVGETQYF. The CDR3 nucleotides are TGCAGTGCCGGAGCGCTAGTCGGGGAGACCCAGTACTTC.

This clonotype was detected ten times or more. The CDR3 DNA is TGTGCCAGCAGCTTAGGAGGCTCCAAAAACATTCAGTACTTC. Its translation: CASSLGGSKNIQYF. The chain joins TRBV7-2 to TRBJ2-4; D gene uncertain. V lost 1 base and J lost 2, with 6 bases in between. Per germline, CDR1 SGHTA and CDR2 FQGNSA. The length of the CDR3 is 14 residues.

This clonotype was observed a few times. Here the CDR3 DNA reads TGTGCCAGCAGTTTATCGGGGCTCTATGGCTACACCTTC. Its protein is CASSLSGLYGYTF. The V and J genes are TRBV28 and TRBJ1-2, with D tentatively TRBD1 (5 bases). V lost 1 base and J 4 bases, leaving 7 bases between the germline ends. Germline CDR1 is MDHEN and CDR2 is SYDVKM. The CDR3 spans 13 residues.